This T cell receptor beta chain derives from a study of blood T cell repertoires in COVID-19. Study-level background: Samples representing acute and convalescent COVID-19 were sourced from the United States, Italy and Spain. From T cells, B-cell-depleted T cells, or PBMCs came the material, which was cDNA or gDNA.

The CDR3 runs to 13 residues. Generated by immunoSEQ multiplex PCR, the TCRdb table keeps only in-frame clones and is missing some. The sample contains about 210,000 clones, about 91% of which appear only once. Sequenced material: peripheral blood. The V and J genes are TRBV21-1 and TRBJ1-1. TRBV21-1 is tagged as a pseudogene. This clonotype was sampled from a woman aged 40 to 55 with acute or convalescent COVID-19. The CDR3 reads CASSKGGDTEAFF. The CDR3 bases are TGTGCCAGCAGCAAAGGGGGGGACACTGAAGCTTTCTTT.